This T cell receptor beta chain was retrieved from a study of T cell responses to AZD1222 COVID-19 vaccine. Notes on the study in general: Elevations in Spike-specific TCR breadth and depth followed administration of two AZD1222 doses. The peak T cell response came first, and repertoires were sampled only after it. White British donors predominated, females outnumbered males, and clonal diversity was possibly underestimated.

Method: immunoSEQ multiplex PCR; TCRdb's copy keeps in-frame clones and lacks some. This sample has around 150,000 clones, with under 95% found just once. For this clone: Its antigen is still unknown.

V was clipped by 2 bases and J by 2 bases, with 7 bases between them. Looked up from germline, CDR1 is MNHEY and CDR2 is SMNVEV (reference sequence). This CDR3 is built from 14 residues. This sequence was found in an adult who received the AZD1222 COVID-19 vaccine. The V and J genes are TRBV27 and TRBJ2-1; no reliable D call. The sequences come from peripheral blood, collected 28 days after the second AZD1222 dose. CDR3 protein: CASSLGRAYNEQFF. In DNA, the CDR3 is TGTGCCAGCAGTTTAGGACGGGCCTACAATGAGCAGTTCTTC.